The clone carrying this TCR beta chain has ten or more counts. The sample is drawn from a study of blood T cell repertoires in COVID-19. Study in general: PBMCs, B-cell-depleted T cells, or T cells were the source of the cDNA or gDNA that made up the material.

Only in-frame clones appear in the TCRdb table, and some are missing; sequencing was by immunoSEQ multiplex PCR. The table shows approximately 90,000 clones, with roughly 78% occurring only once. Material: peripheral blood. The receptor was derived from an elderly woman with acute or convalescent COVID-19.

Written as DNA, the CDR3 is TGTGCCAGCAGCTTAGGACAGGACAACTATGGCTACACCTTC. It encodes CASSLGQDNYGYTF. The chain has TRBV7-9 and TRBJ1-2, with a weak D call TRBD1 (6 bases). The CDR3 is 14 residues long. Germline-derived CDR1 and CDR2 are SEHNR and FQNEAQ (reference sequence). Trimming took off 1 base at V and 2 bases at J, with 8 bases between the two ends. Supplemented by reference TRBV7-9 and TRBJ1-2, the full variable domain reads DTGVSQNPRHKITKRGQNVTFRCDPISEHNRLYWYRQTLGQGPEFLTYFQNEAQLEKSRLLSDRFSAERPKGSFSTLEIQRTEQGDSAMYLCASSLGQDNYGYTFGSGTRLTVV.